This entry features one T cell receptor (beta chain) sequence. Here immunoSEQ multiplex PCR was the method, and the copy in TCRdb shows in-frame clones only, minus some. The table shows approximately 50,000 clones, with approximately 90% occurring only once. This entry belongs to a study of control samples from healthy donors and cancer patients. The CDR3 loop spans 17 amino acids. Germline CDR1 SEHNR, CDR2 FQNEAQ (reference sequence). The ends lost 3 bases at V and 3 bases at J; junction bases unmatched: 11. This receptor was identified in a man aged 55 to 70 with head and neck cancer. The chain links TRBV7-9 to TRBJ2-7, with 10 bases lining up with TRBD2. Material: PBMCs. This chain's CDR3 is CASSFGASGSFDYEQYF. The CDR3 bases are TGTGCCAGCAGCTTCGGGGCTAGCGGGAGCTTTGACTACGAGCAGTACTTC.